Sequencing of this T cell receptor (beta chain) was carried out in a study of cytomegalovirus exposure and HLA in healthy donors. V was clipped by 3 bases and J by 8 bases; unmatched bases: 7. The CDR3 is 15 amino acids. Looked up from germline, CDR1 is SGHNT and CDR2 is YENEEA. Broader study findings: Other equally common chains were less clonally expanded than HLA-associated TCR beta chains, a later analysis showed. A missense DCLRE1C variant was associated with V- and J-gene trimming of TCR beta chains in a later analysis, and an independent cohort replicated the association.

This clone appeared a few times. The antigen is undetermined. Both 60 Vbeta primers and 13 Jbeta primers went into the PCR. In the original processing: Later work found 80 million or so unique TCR beta chains, with 9.5 million to 11 million shared. Assay used: immunoSEQ multiplex PCR; TCRdb lists only in-frame clones, some missing. V and J calls and clone size are as listed in that table; D and trimming were resolved from the DNA. This sample carries 150,000 to 200,000 clones, 75% to 80% of them seen once, and the ten largest clones take approximately 2.4%. This clonotype originated in a woman in her forties in good health and CMV-seropositive. The source material was PBMCs. The chain recombines TRBV11-3 with TRBJ2-1; 10 nucleotides align to TRBD2. DNA of the CDR3: TGTGCCAGCAGCTTTACCGGGACTAGCGTAGATGAGCAGTTCTTC. Translating it yields CASSFTGTSVDEQFF. Full variable domain (rest looked up from reference TRBV11-3 and TRBJ2-1): EAGVVQSPRYKIIEKKQPVAFWCNPISGHNTLYWYLQNLGQGPELLIRYENEEAVDDSQLPKDRFSAERLKGVDSTLKIQPAELGDSAVYLCASSFTGTSVDEQFFGPGTRLTVL.